Presented here are 3 T cell receptor beta chains from one specimen sequenced in a study of shared clonotypes between healthy human individuals. Profiling relied on immunoSEQ multiplex PCR, and the TCRdb table lists in-frame clones only, not all of them. This table holds about 580,000 clones, 98% found once. CD45RO-negative cells were positively selected for CCR7, leaving out terminally differentiated effector memory CD45RA+ cells. The sequencing input was naive CD8+ T cells sorted from blood. The source of these receptors is a man aged 30 to 45 in good health.

This rearrangement joins TRBV5-6 to TRBJ2-7; maybe TRBD1 (6 bases). The germline V gene encodes CDR1 SGHDT and CDR2 YYEEEE. The CDR3 runs to 17 residues. Trimming pared 3 bases from V and 4 bases from J, leaving 23 bases between. In DNA form, the CDR3 reads TGTGCCAGCAGCTCGAATCCCGGGACACCTAGACTTTACGAGCAGTACTTC. Residues: CASSSNPGTPRLYEQYF. Supplemented by reference TRBV5-6 and TRBJ2-7, the full variable domain reads DAGVTQSPTHLIKTRGQQVTLRCSPKSGHDTVSWYQQALGQGPQFIFQYYEEEERQRGNFPDRFSGHQFPNYSSELNVNALLLGDSALYLCASSSNPGTPRLYEQYFGPGTRLTVT.

Turning to this clone: Distinct nucleotide sequences in the sample also encode this CDR3. V and J are TRBV27 and TRBJ2-5; 8 bases are a match to TRBD1. In germline, CDR1 is MNHEY, CDR2 SMNVEV (reference sequence). The J segment lost 2 bases and the V segment lost 3 bases, leaving 2 bases of the junction unmatched. This CDR3 has 14 residues. As DNA, the CDR3 is TGTGCCAGCAGTTTGCAGGGGGCGCAAGAGACCCAGTACTTC. It codes for CASSLQGAQETQYF.

This chain connects TRBV28 to TRBJ1-3; D call uncertain. CDR1 MDHEN and CDR2 SYDVKM come from the germline V gene. The CDR3 spans 15 residues. The V end lost 3 bases, the J end lost 0 bases, and 9 bases lay between the germline ends. CDR3 region: CASSFLGSSGNTIYF. The CDR3 DNA reads as TGTGCCAGCAGTTTTTTGGGGAGCTCTGGAAACACCATATATTTT.